These 28 T cell receptor beta chains were sequenced from one sample in a study of CD8+CD57+ T cells in acquired aplastic anemia. Researchers used genomic DNA as the template to profile TCR beta VDJ and CDR3. MiXCR, applied by TCRdb to the reads, yields one record per CDR3 protein. The data show around 250,000 distinct CDR3 sequences, approximately 57% seen once. The source material was sorted CD4+, CD8+, or CD8+CD57+ T cells (not recorded which) from PBMCs. These receptors were taken from a human donor with severe aplastic anemia or a healthy control (not recorded which).

Details on this clonotype: Its ends do not fully match the called genes, so a read error is possible. The CDR3 region is CASSIGRAGNTIYF. CDR3 in DNA: TGTGCCAGTAGTATAGGTAGGGCTGGAAACACCATATACTTT. The chain carries TRBV19 and TRBJ1-3; D unresolved. Germline V gene data show CDR1 as LNHDA and CDR2 as SQIVND (reference sequence). The CDR3 has 14 amino acids.

This chain links TRBV20-1 with TRBJ2-7; the D gene is possibly TRBD2 (5 bases). Per germline, CDR1 DFQATT and CDR2 SNEGSKA (reference sequence). V was pared by 1 base and J by 2 bases, with 15 bases between. CDR3 length: 15 residues. The DNA for the CDR3 is TGCAGTGCTAGAGTCCGGACCGGGGAAGCCTACGAGCAGTACTTC. It specifies CSARVRTGEAYEQYF.

The chain links TRBV15 to TRBJ2-3; possible D gene TRBD2, 7 bases. This CDR3 comprises 15 residues. CDR1 and CDR2 (germline): LNHNV, YYDKDF (reference sequence). The V end was cut by 0 bases, the J end by 6 bases, with 13 bases between. CDR3 in DNA: TGTGCCACCAGCAGAGAAAGGGGGAGGGTGGATACGCAGTATTTT. Translated, it gives CATSRERGRVDTQYF.

The V call is TRBV7-9, the J call TRBJ2-5; D unresolved. The CDR3 covers 14 residues. The germline V and J ends were trimmed by 5 bases and 1 base, with 11 bases remaining between them. Germline lookup yields CDR1 SEHNR and CDR2 FQNEAQ (reference sequence). The chain's CDR3 is CASSVSSIQETQYF. CDR3 nucleotides: TGTGCCAGCAGCGTAAGCAGCATCCAAGAGACCCAGTACTTC.

This clonotype was observed many times. CDR3 loop: CSPAGLTEAFF. CDR3 nucleotide sequence: TGCAGTCCAGCAGGGTTGACTGAAGCTTTCTTT. The chain carries TRBV20-1 and TRBJ1-1, with a possible D match to TRBD1 (5 bases). The V end was cut by 8 bases, the J end by 5 bases, with 12 bases between. Germline values: CDR1 DFQATT, CDR2 SNEGSKA (reference sequence). The CDR3 length is 11 residues.

The V and J genes are TRBV19 and TRBJ1-1, with 8 positions matching TRBD1. This CDR3 contains 15 residues. Trimming removed 5 bases from V and 4 bases from J; junction bases left unmatched: 9. Germline V gene sequence: CDR1 LNHDA, CDR2 SQIVND (reference sequence). In nucleotides, the CDR3 is TGTGCCAGTAGTTATTCTGGGCAGGGGGCCACTGAAGCTTTCTTT. Amino acid sequence: CASSYSGQGATEAFF. Looking up the rest from reference TRBV19 and TRBJ1-1 gives the full variable domain: DGGITQSPKYLFRKEGQNVTLSCEQNLNHDAMYWYRQDPGQGLRLIYYSQIVNDFQKGDIAEGYSVSREKKESFPLTVTSAQKNPTAFYLCASSYSGQGATEAFFGQGTRLTVV.

The J gene is TRBJ2-3, the V gene TRBV2, with TRBD1 identical over 8 bases. The CDR3 length is 14 residues. Per germline, CDR1 SNHLY and CDR2 FYNNEI. Trimming removed 8 bases from V and 3 bases from J; junction bases left unmatched: 7. This CDR3 reads CASGQGARTDTQYF. As DNA, the CDR3 is TGTGCCAGCGGGCAGGGGGCCCGAACAGATACGCAGTATTTT.

This clonotype was observed many times. The genes are TRBV5-6 and TRBJ2-7; D is ambiguous. The CDR3 totals 15 residues. Germline CDR1 and CDR2: SGHDT and YYEEEE. The ends were cut back, 3 bases at V and 0 bases at J, with 13 bases in the middle. CDR3 region: CASSSNPGDSYEQYF. The CDR3 region has the DNA TGTGCCAGCAGCTCAAACCCGGGTGACTCCTACGAGCAGTACTTC.

For this clonotype: A junction end diverges from the germline sequence, so it may reflect a read error. This chain joins TRBV15 and TRBJ2-3; TRBD2 agrees at 7 bases. Germline CDR1 reads LNHNV; CDR2 reads YYDKDF (reference sequence). This CDR3 region has 16 residues. This chain's CDR3 is CVTSRDPGGSTDTQYF. DNA of the CDR3: TGTGTCACCAGCAGAGATCCGGGCGGGAGTACCGATACGCAGTATTTT.

On this clonotype itself: One end of the junction does not line up with germline, which may come from a read error. The CDR3: CSARDREAATYGCTF. The CDR3 DNA reads TGCAGTGCTAGAGATCGGGAGGCAGCCACCTATGGCTGCACCTTC. J is TRBJ1-2 and V is TRBV20-1; D remains unclear. CDR1 is DFQATT, CDR2 SNEGSKA, per germline (reference sequence). CDR3 size: 15 residues.

Ten or more counts support this clonotype. The junction does not match germline at one end; this may be a read error. The rearrangement links TRBV6-5 to TRBJ1-2; no firm D call. CDR3 size: 15 residues. CDR1 and CDR2 (germline): MNHEY, SVGAGI. The CDR3 nucleotides are TGTGCCAGCAGTCACTCTACGGGCCCAGAAGATGGCTACACCTTC. It encodes CASSHSTGPEDGYTF.

This clonotype came up many times. The CDR3 sequence is CASSPDRGSLGTQYF. The CDR3 DNA sequence: TGTGCCAGCAGTCCCGACAGGGGCTCCCTTGGGACCCAGTACTTC. The chain employs TRBV3-1 and TRBJ2-5, with 8 nucleotides matching TRBD1. This CDR3 comprises 15 residues. V lost 6 bases and J lost 7; bases outside the gene matches: 13. Germline CDR1 reads LGHDT; CDR2 reads YNNKEL (reference sequence).

This clonotype was observed a handful of times. The rearrangement uses TRBV18 and TRBJ2-5, with TRBD2 matching 9 bases. V dropped 0 bases and J dropped 5; count of bases not matched to a gene: 4. Germline V lookup: CDR1 KGHSH, CDR2 LQKENI. This CDR3 is 15 amino acids long. The CDR3 loop reads CASSPPSGGRETQYF. Here the CDR3 DNA reads TGTGCCAGCTCACCACCTAGCGGGGGCCGGGAGACCCAGTACTTC.

This clonotype has ten or more counts. The V and J genes are TRBV4-3 and TRBJ2-2; D unclear. The CDR3 runs to 14 residues. The V end lost 1 base, the J end lost 0 bases, and 3 bases lay between the germline ends. Germline-derived CDR1 and CDR2 are LGHNA and YSLEER. CDR3 sequence (DNA): TGCGCCAGCAGCCAAGCGGCGAACACCGGGGAGCTGTTTTTT. It codes for CASSQAANTGELFF.

This clonotype was counted only a few times. The rearrangement uses TRBV20-1 and TRBJ2-5; D is possibly TRBD2 (7 bases). CDR3 length equals 13 residues. The germline CDR1 and CDR2 sequences are DFQATT and SNEGSKA (reference sequence). The ends were cut back, 4 bases at V and 0 bases at J, with 9 bases in the middle. The CDR3 coding sequence is TGCAGTGCTATGGGGGGGCACCAAGAGACCCAGTACTTC. Translation gives CSAMGGHQETQYF.

The V gene is TRBV25-1, the J gene TRBJ2-2; a weak D match, TRBD2 (5 bases). This CDR3 is built from 16 residues. Germline CDR1 reads MGHDK; CDR2 reads SYGVNS. V dropped 4 bases and J dropped 2 bases, with 14 bases sitting between them. CDR3 DNA: TGTGCCAGCAGTGTTCGGGAATTGGGTAACACCGGGGAGCTGTTTTTT. Encoded protein: CASSVRELGNTGELFF.

The rearrangement uses TRBV5-1 and TRBJ1-5, with D perhaps TRBD1 (6 bases). The V and J ends lost 0 bases and 2 bases respectively, with 12 bases between them. The CDR3 is 16 residues long. Germline V gene sequence: CDR1 SGHRS, CDR2 YFSETQ. DNA for the CDR3: TGCGCCAGCAGCTTGGGGTTGGCAGGGGGCAATCAGCCCCAGCATTTT. This translates into CASSLGLAGGNQPQHF.

The chain couples TRBV5-1 to TRBJ2-5; TRBD1 agrees at 8 bases. The CDR3 loop spans 14 amino acids. The V and J ends lost 4 bases and 3 bases, in that order; junction bases with no gene match: 5. From germline, CDR1 is SGHRS and CDR2 YFSETQ. CDR3: CASSGGTGEETQYF. In DNA, the CDR3 is TGCGCCAGCAGCGGAGGGACAGGAGAAGAGACCCAGTACTTC.

This chain uses TRBV7-2 with TRBJ1-4; D ambiguous. Trimming cost V 1 base and J 5 bases, with 5 bases left between them. Germline lookup yields CDR1 SGHTA and CDR2 FQGNSA. The CDR3 sequence is 13 residues long. CDR3 amino acids: CASSLGLNEKLFF. The CDR3, as DNA: TGTGCCAGCAGCTTAGGGTTAAATGAAAAACTGTTTTTT.

The gene calls are TRBV2 and TRBJ1-6; TRBD1 matches at 7 bases. The CDR3 consists of 14 residues. J was trimmed by 8 bases and V by 5 bases; bases with no gene match: 6. Germline lookup yields CDR1 SNHLY and CDR2 FYNNEI. The chain's CDR3 is CASSRGQRDSPLHF. The CDR3 bases are TGTGCCAGCAGTCGGGGACAGAGAGATTCACCCCTCCACTTT.

In the case of this clonotype: A junction end diverges from the germline sequence, so it may reflect a read error. The chain couples TRBV10-3 to TRBJ1-2, with D possibly being TRBD1 (6 bases). Germline lookup yields CDR1 ENHRY and CDR2 SYGVKD. CDR3 size: 18 residues. The CDR3 is CATSAIQRTEQSNYGYTF. CDR3 nucleotide sequence: TGTGCCACCAGTGCGATACAGAGGACAGAGCAAAGTAACTATGGCTACACCTTC.

The gene calls are TRBV7-9 and TRBJ1-2; no clear D. The CDR3 is 12 amino acids. Trimming removed 4 bases at V and 3 bases at J, with 6 bases between. The germline gives CDR1 SEHNR, CDR2 FQNEAQ (reference sequence). The CDR3 DNA follows: TGTGCCAGCAGCTCGGGTTACTATGGCTACACCTTC. Protein: CASSSGYYGYTF. Full variable domain (rest looked up from reference TRBV7-9 and TRBJ1-2): DTGVSQNPRHKITKRGQNVTFRCDPISEHNRLYWYRQTLGQGPEFLTYFQNEAQLEKSRLLSDRFSAERPKGSFSTLEIQRTEQGDSAMYLCASSSGYYGYTFGSGTRLTVV.

The chain joins TRBV10-3 to TRBJ2-1, with no clear D. Trimming removed 5 bases from V and 0 bases from J, with 5 bases in between. This CDR3 has 13 amino acids. Germline values: CDR1 ENHRY, CDR2 SYGVKD. DNA for the CDR3: TGTGCCATCAGTTCGAGCTCCTACAATGAGCAGTTCTTC. Translated, it gives CAISSSSYNEQFF.

A note on this clonotype: At one boundary the junction diverges from the germline segment, which might be a read error. This chain connects TRBV20-1 to TRBJ2-2, with D possibly TRBD2 on 7 matching bases. CDR1 DFQATT and CDR2 SNEGSKA come from the germline V gene (reference sequence). The CDR3 length is 14 residues. The CDR3 loop reads CSATTRGGSGELFF. The CDR3 coding sequence is TGCAGTGCGACGACTAGAGGGGGAAGCGGGGAGTTGTTTTTT.

The chain links TRBV5-1 to TRBJ2-3; 9 bases are a match to TRBD1. This CDR3 has 14 residues. The V and J ends lost 0 bases and 5 bases, in that order; junction bases with no gene match: 1. CDR1 is SGHRS and CDR2 is YFSETQ in the germline V gene. CDR3 residues: CASSLEDRGDTQYF. The CDR3 coding sequence is TGCGCCAGCAGCTTGGAGGACAGGGGAGATACGCAGTATTTT.

The genes are TRBV7-2 and TRBJ1-1, with D perhaps TRBD1 (5 bases). The CDR3 has 16 amino acids. Germline CDR1 is SGHTA and CDR2 is FQGNSA. V lost 2 bases and J 0 bases, leaving 13 bases between the germline ends. CDR3 protein: CASSLPTAPMNTEAFF. The DNA of the CDR3 is TGTGCCAGCAGCTTACCGACAGCCCCCATGAACACTGAAGCTTTCTTT.

The chain combines TRBV19 with TRBJ2-2; the D is unclear. V shed 10 bases and J shed 0 bases, with 9 bases lying between them. This CDR3 is 13 amino acids long. Germline lookup yields CDR1 LNHDA and CDR2 SQIVND (reference sequence). CDR3 sequence: CAIRTTNTGELFF. The CDR3 DNA follows: TGTGCCATACGAACTACGAACACCGGGGAGCTGTTTTTT.

This chain joins TRBV19 and TRBJ2-3, with D tentatively TRBD2 (5 bases). The germline V gene has CDR1 LNHDA and CDR2 SQIVND (reference sequence). V lost 6 bases, J lost 0 bases, and 10 bases lay in between. The CDR3 runs to 14 residues. This CDR3 is CASRDPGSTDTQYF. CDR3 DNA: TGTGCCAGTAGGGATCCGGGAAGCACAGATACGCAGTATTTT. The full variable domain, rest sourced from reference TRBV19 and TRBJ2-3, is DGGITQSPKYLFRKEGQNVTLSCEQNLNHDAMYWYRQDPGQGLRLIYYSQIVNDFQKGDIAEGYSVSREKKESFPLTVTSAQKNPTAFYLCASRDPGSTDTQYFGPGTRLTVL.